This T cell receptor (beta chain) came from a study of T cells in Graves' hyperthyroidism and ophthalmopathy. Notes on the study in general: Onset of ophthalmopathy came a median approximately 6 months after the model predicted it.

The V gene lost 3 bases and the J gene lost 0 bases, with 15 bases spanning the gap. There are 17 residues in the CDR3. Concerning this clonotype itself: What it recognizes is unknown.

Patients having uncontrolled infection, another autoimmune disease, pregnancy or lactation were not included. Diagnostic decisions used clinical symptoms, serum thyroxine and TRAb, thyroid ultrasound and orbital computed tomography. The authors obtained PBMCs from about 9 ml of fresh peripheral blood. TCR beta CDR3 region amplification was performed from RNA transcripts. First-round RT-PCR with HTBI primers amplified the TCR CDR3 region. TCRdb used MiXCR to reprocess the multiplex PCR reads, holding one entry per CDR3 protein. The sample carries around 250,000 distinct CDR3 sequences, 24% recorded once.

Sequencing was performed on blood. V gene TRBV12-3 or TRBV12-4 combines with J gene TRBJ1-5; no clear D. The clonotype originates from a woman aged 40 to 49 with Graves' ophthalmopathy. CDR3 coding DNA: TGTGCCAGCAGTTTGGGAAACTCGGGAGTTAGCAATCAGCCCCAGCATTTT. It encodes CASSLGNSGVSNQPQHF.